This T cell receptor beta chain was obtained from a study of T cell responses to AZD1222 COVID-19 vaccine. Germline values: CDR1 MNHEY, CDR2 SVGEGT. Trimming took off 5 bases at V and 2 bases at J, with 13 bases between the two ends. The CDR3 consists of 14 residues. Assay: immunoSEQ multiplex PCR; the TCRdb copy retains only in-frame clones and omits some. The data show 140,000 or so clones, approximately 93% seen once. This rearrangement joins TRBV6-2 or TRBV6-3 to TRBJ2-7; a weak D match, TRBD1 (7 bases). The sample was peripheral blood, taken after recovery from COVID-19. This sequence originates from an adult who had recovered from COVID-19. Here the CDR3 reads CASSAGQRTYEQYF. DNA of the CDR3: TGTGCCAGCAGTGCGGGACAGAGGACCTACGAGCAGTACTTC.